This T cell receptor beta chain is from a study of early stage breast cancer tumors. The V end lost 2 bases, the J end lost 0 bases, and 14 bases lay between the germline ends. Germline V gives CDR1 LNHDA, CDR2 SQIVND (reference sequence). The CDR3 extends over 17 amino acids. In this sample, this clone turned up a few times. The repertoire was sequenced with immunoSEQ multiplex PCR; TCRdb's copy has only in-frame clones and lacks some. The sample yields around 11,000 clones, more than 60% seen once. The clonotype comes from an older person with breast cancer. Sequencing was carried out using breast tumor tissue. V gene TRBV19 combines with J gene TRBJ1-5, with a tentative D call TRBD1 (5 bases). The CDR3 DNA is TGTGCCAGTAGTATAAATCCCCCAGGGTATAGCAATCAGCCCCAGCATTTT. Its translation: CASSINPPGYSNQPQHF.